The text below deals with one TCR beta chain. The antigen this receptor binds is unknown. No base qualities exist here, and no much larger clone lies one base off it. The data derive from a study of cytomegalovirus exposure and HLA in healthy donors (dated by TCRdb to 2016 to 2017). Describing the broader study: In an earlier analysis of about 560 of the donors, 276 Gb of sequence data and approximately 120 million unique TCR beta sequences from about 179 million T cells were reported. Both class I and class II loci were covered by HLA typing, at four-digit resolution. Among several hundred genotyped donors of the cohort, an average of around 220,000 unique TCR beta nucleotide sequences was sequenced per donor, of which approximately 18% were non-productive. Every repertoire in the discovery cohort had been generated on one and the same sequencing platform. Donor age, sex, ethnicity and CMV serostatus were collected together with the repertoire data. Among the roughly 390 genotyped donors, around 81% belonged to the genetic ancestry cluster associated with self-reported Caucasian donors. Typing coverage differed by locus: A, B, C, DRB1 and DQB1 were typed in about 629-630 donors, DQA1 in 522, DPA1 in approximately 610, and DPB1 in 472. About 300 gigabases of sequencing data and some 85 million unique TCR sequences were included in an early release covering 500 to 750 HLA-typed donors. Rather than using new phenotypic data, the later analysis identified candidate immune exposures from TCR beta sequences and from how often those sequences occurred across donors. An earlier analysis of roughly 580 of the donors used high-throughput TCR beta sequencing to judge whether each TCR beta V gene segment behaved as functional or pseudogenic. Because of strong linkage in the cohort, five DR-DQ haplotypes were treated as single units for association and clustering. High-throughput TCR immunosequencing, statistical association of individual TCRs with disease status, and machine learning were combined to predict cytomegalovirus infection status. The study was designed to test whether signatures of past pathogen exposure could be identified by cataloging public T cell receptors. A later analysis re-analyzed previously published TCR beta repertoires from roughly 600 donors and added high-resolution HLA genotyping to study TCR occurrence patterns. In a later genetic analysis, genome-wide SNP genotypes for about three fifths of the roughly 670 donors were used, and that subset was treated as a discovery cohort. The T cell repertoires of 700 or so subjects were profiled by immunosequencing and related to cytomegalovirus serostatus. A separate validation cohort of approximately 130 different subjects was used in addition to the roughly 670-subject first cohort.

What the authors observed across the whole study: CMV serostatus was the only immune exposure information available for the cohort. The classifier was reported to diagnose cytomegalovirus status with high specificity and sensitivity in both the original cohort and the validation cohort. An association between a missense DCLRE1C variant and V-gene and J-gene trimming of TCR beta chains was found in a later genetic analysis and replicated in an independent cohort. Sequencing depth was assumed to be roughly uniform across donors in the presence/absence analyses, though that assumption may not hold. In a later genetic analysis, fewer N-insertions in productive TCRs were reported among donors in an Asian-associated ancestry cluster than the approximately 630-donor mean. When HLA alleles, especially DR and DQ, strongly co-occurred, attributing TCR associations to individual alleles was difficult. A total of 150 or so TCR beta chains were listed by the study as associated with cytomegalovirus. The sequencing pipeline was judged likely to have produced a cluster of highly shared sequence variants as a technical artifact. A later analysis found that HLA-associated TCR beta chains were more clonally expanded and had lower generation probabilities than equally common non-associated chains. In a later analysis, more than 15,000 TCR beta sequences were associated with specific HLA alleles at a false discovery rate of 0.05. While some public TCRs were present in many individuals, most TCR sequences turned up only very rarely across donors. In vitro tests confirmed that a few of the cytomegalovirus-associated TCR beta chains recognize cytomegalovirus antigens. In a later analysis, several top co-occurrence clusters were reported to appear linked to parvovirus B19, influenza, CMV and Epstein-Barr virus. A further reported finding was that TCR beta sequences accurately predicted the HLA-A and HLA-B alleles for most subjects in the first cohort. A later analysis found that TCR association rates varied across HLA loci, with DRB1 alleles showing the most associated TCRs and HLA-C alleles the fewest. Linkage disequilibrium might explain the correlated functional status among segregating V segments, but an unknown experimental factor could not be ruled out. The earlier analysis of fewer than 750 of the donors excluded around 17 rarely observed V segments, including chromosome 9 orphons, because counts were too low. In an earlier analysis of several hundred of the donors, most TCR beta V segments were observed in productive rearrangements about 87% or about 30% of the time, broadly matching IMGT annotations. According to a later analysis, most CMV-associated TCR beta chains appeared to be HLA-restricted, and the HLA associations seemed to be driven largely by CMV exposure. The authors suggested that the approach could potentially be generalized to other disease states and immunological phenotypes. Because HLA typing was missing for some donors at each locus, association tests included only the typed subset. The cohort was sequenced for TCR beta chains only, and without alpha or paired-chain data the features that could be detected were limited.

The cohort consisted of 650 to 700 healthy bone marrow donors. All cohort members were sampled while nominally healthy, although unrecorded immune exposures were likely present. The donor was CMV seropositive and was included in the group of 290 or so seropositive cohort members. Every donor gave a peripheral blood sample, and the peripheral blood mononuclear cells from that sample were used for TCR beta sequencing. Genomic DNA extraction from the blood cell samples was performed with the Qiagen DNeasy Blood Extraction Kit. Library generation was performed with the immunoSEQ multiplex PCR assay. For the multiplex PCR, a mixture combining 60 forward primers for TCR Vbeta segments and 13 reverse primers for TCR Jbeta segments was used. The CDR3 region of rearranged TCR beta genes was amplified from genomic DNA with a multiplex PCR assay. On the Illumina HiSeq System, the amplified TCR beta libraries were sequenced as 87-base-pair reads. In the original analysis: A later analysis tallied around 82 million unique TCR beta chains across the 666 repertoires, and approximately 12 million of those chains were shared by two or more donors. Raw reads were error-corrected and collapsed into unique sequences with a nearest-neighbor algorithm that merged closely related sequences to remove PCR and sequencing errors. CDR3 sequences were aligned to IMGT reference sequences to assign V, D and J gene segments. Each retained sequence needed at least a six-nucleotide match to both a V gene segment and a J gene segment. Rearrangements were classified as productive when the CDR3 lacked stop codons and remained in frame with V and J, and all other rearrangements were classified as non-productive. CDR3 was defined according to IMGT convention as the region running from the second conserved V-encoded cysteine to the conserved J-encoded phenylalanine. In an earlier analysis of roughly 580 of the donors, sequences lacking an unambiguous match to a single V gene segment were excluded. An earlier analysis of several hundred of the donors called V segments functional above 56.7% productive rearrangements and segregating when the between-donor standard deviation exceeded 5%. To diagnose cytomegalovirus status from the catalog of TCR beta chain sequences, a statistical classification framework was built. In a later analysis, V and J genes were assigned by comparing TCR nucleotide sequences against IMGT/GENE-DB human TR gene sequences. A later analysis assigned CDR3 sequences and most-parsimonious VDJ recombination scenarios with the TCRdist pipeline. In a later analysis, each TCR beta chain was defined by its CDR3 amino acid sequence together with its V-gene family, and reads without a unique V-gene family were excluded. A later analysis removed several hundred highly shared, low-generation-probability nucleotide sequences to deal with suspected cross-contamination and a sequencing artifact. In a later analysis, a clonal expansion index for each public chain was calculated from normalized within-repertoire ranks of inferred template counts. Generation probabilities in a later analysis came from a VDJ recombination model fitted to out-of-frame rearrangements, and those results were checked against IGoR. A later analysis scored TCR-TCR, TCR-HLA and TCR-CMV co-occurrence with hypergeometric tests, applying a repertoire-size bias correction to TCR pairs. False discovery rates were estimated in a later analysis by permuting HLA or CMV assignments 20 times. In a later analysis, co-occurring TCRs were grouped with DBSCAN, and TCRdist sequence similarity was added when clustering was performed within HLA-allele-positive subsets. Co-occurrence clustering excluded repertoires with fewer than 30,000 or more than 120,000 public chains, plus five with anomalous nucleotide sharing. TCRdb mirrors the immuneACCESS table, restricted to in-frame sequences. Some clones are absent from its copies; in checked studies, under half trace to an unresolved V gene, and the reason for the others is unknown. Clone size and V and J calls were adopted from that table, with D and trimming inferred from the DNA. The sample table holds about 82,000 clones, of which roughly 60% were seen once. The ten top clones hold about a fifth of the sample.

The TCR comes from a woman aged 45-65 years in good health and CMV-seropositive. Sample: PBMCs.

CDR3 reads: CASSPRRTSGGTDTQYF. The DNA sequence is as follows: TGTGCCAGCAGCCCTCGCCGCACTAGCGGAGGCACAGATACGCAGTATTTT. The rearrangement joined TRBV7-6 to TRBJ2-3; 8 junctional bases match TRBD2. From the cysteine through the phenylalanine, the CDR3 covers 17 amino acids. Only CDR3 DNA is held: 51 bases, read in frame from base 1. V ends up 5 bases short and J 1 base short, with an unmatched junction base count of 11. CDR1 is given as SGHVS and CDR2 as FNYEAQ, both from the germline V gene.